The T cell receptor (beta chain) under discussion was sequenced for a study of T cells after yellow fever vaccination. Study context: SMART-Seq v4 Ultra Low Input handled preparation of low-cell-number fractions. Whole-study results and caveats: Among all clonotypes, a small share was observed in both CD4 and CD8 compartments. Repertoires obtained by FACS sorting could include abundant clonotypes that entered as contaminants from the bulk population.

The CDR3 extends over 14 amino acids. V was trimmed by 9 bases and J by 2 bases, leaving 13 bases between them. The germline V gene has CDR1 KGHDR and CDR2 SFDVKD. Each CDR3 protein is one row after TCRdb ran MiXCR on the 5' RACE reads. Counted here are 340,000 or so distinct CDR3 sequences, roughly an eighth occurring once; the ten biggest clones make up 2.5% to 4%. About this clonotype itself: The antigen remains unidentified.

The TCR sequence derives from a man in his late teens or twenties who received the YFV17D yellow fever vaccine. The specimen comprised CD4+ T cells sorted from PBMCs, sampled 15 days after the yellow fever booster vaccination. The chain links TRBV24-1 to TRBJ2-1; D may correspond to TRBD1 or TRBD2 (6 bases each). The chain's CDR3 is CATARGAAYNEQFF. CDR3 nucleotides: TGTGCCACCGCGAGGGGGGCCGCCTACAATGAGCAGTTCTTC.